The 31 T cell receptor beta chains below all came from one sample that was sequenced in a study of early T cells in non-severe SARS-CoV-2 infection. TCRdb passed the 5' RACE reads through MiXCR, listing each CDR3 protein once. The sample yields 70,000 or so distinct CDR3 sequences, roughly 13% seen once. The sequenced material came from whole blood. All receptors come from an adult who was a healthcare worker with PCR-confirmed SARS-CoV-2 infection or an uninfected control (not recorded which).

This clonotype was seen a few times. This chain uses TRBV29-1 with TRBJ1-4; D might be TRBD1 (6 bases). The germline CDR1 and CDR2 sequences are SQVTM and ANQGSEA. V was trimmed by 4 bases and J by 10 bases, leaving 13 bases between them. This CDR3 is 12 amino acids long. The CDR3 DNA reads TGCAGCGTTGCAGGGGTAGGAGGAAAACTGTTTTTT. Translating gives CSVAGVGGKLFF.

There are a few counts of this clonotype. V gene TRBV9 combines with J gene TRBJ1-2, with D hard to call. The CDR3 spans 14 residues. Trimming shortened V by 4 bases and J by 5 bases, and 15 bases separated the two germline ends. Germline loops: CDR1 SGDLS, CDR2 YYNGEE. The CDR3 sequence: CASSTPQAPYGYTF. CDR3 coding DNA: TGTGCCAGCAGCACTCCCCAGGCGCCTTATGGCTACACCTTC. Based on the CDR3 plus reference TRBV9 and TRBJ1-2, the full variable domain is DSGVTQTPKHLITATGQRVTLRCSPRSGDLSVYWYQQSLDQGLQFLIQYYNGEERAKGNILERFSAQQFPDLHSELNLSSLELGDSALYFCASSTPQAPYGYTFGSGTRLTVV.

This clonotype was found a few times. The genes are TRBV29-1 and TRBJ2-6; D unresolved. Trimming took off 5 bases at V and 1 base at J, with 6 bases between the two ends. Germline CDR1 reads SQVTM; CDR2 reads ANQGSEA. The CDR3 consists of 13 residues. The CDR3 DNA sequence: TGCAGCGTTAGGGAATCTGGGGCCAACGTCCTGACTTTC. It specifies CSVRESGANVLTF.

The chain combines TRBV29-1 with TRBJ2-5; 7 bases align to TRBD2. J lost 3 bases, V lost 7 bases, and 8 bases had no gene match. Germline V lookup: CDR1 SQVTM, CDR2 ANQGSEA. The CDR3 is 13 amino acids. CDR3 DNA sequence: TGCAGCGGATCGACTAGCTGGGAAGAGACCCAGTACTTC. It yields the protein CSGSTSWEETQYF.

The V and J genes are TRBV29-1 and TRBJ2-5, with unresolved D. This CDR3 has 12 amino acids. Germline V gene lookup returns CDR1 SQVTM and CDR2 ANQGSEA. The V and J ends lost 6 bases and 5 bases respectively, with 13 bases between them. Here the CDR3 DNA reads TGCAGCGTGAGTTCGGTTTTTGAGACCCAGTACTTC. Protein sequence: CSVSSVFETQYF.

The chain carries TRBV9 and TRBJ2-7; 7 nucleotides line up with TRBD1. The CDR3 is 15 residues long. The germline V gene encodes CDR1 SGDLS and CDR2 YYNGEE. J gave up 5 bases and V 4 bases, and 12 bases lay outside the gene matches. CDR3 sequence: CASSLGDSRPDEQYF. The CDR3 region has the DNA TGTGCCAGCAGCCTAGGGGACAGTCGGCCCGACGAGCAGTACTTC. Full variable domain (outside the CDR3, taken from reference TRBV9 and TRBJ2-7): DSGVTQTPKHLITATGQRVTLRCSPRSGDLSVYWYQQSLDQGLQFLIQYYNGEERAKGNILERFSAQQFPDLHSELNLSSLELGDSALYFCASSLGDSRPDEQYFGPGTRLTVT.

The genes are TRBV7-9 and TRBJ2-1; D is uncertain. CDR1 SEHNR and CDR2 FQNEAQ come from the germline V gene (reference sequence). The CDR3 is 10 residues long. Trimming shortened V by 10 bases and J by 8 bases, and 9 bases separated the two germline ends. The CDR3 bases are TGTGCCACATCCCTGGATGAGCAGTTCTTC. It codes for CATSLDEQFF.

This clonotype was detected only once. The CDR3 bases are TGTGCCAGCAGCTGGACAGGGTCGAACACCGGGGAGCTGTTTTTT. This gives the protein CASSWTGSNTGELFF. V gene TRBV7-6 combines with J gene TRBJ2-2; 8 nucleotides align to TRBD1. V was pared by 4 bases and J by 0 bases, with 1 base of the junction left unmatched. The CDR3 consists of 15 residues. Germline V CDR1 and CDR2: SGHVS, FNYEAQ.

In this sample, this clonotype turned up many times. The chain joins TRBV4-3 to TRBJ2-1, with D perhaps TRBD1 (5 bases). V lost 0 bases and J 2 bases, leaving 8 bases between the germline ends. Germline loops: CDR1 LGHNA, CDR2 YSLEER. The CDR3 has 15 amino acids. The CDR3 nucleotides read TGCGCCAGCAGCCAAGAAGGGGCCGCCTACAATGAGCAGTTCTTC. Protein sequence: CASSQEGAAYNEQFF.

The sample holds a few counts of this clonotype. The V call is TRBV29-1, the J call TRBJ2-7, with 11 bases that match TRBD2. The CDR3 loop spans 13 amino acids. Looked up from germline, CDR1 is SQVTM and CDR2 is ANQGSEA. The V gene end was trimmed by 5 bases and the J gene end by 7 bases; junction bases not matched to a gene: 7. CDR3 protein: CSVITSGGGEQYF. The DNA for the CDR3 is TGCAGCGTTATTACTAGCGGGGGAGGAGAGCAGTACTTC.

The gene calls are TRBV11-1 and TRBJ2-7; D is unclear. Trimming cost V 1 base and J 2 bases, with 9 bases left between them. CDR3 length: 14 residues. Germline V gene data show CDR1 as SGHAT and CDR2 as FQDESV (reference sequence). DNA of the CDR3: TGTGCCAGCAGCTTAGGATTAAGGGCCTACGAGCAGTACTTC. Protein: CASSLGLRAYEQYF.

The genes are TRBV6-5 and TRBJ1-2, with TRBD1 matching 7 bases. In germline, CDR1 is MNHEY, CDR2 SVGAGI. The CDR3 runs to 13 residues. V shed 0 bases, J shed 8 bases, and the junction held 3 bases outside the gene matches. The CDR3 protein is CASSYSQGKGYTF. The CDR3 coding sequence is TGTGCCAGCAGTTACTCACAGGGGAAAGGCTACACCTTC.

In this sample, this clonotype turned up a few times. V usage is TRBV2 and J usage is TRBJ1-6; the D gene is possibly TRBD1 (6 bases). Trimming removed 1 base at V and 8 bases at J, with 15 bases between. The germline V gene has CDR1 SNHLY and CDR2 FYNNEI. The CDR3 extends over 16 amino acids. CDR3 loop: CASSEVLGGIDSPLHF. As DNA, the CDR3 is TGTGCCAGCAGTGAAGTTCTAGGGGGTATTGATTCACCCCTCCACTTT.

The chain combines TRBV29-1 with TRBJ1-1; D unresolved. The germline V gene encodes CDR1 SQVTM and CDR2 ANQGSEA. V dropped 7 bases and J dropped 1 base, with 16 bases sitting between them. CDR3 length: 14 amino acids. The CDR3 loop is CSAETSRTNTEAFF. The CDR3, as DNA: TGCAGCGCCGAGACTTCCCGAACGAACACTGAAGCTTTCTTT.

V and J are TRBV7-6 and TRBJ2-3, with a possible D match to TRBD1 (6 bases). With 3 bases removed from V and 4 bases from J, the gap between germline ends came to 17 bases. CDR1 and CDR2 (germline): SGHVS, FNYEAQ. This CDR3 comprises 16 residues. The CDR3 sequence: CASSFGGRGFADTQYF. The CDR3 coding sequence is TGTGCCAGCAGCTTTGGAGGCAGGGGTTTTGCAGATACGCAGTATTTT.

This clonotype was counted between two and nine times. The rearrangement uses TRBV2 and TRBJ1-6; 8 nucleotides line up with TRBD1. The CDR3 contains 15 residues. The trim removed 11 bases at V and 7 bases at J, leaving 13 bases unmatched. CDR1 and CDR2 from the germline V gene are SNHLY and FYNNEI. The DNA of the CDR3 is TGTGCCCGGGAGGAGCAGGGGGCGCGGAATTCACCCCTCCACTTT. Amino acid sequence: CAREEQGARNSPLHF.

This clonotype was seen ten or more times. The V gene is TRBV9, the J gene TRBJ1-6; TRBD1 agrees at 10 bases. The CDR3 contains 15 residues. J lost 7 bases, V lost 3 bases, and 4 bases had no gene match. The germline V gene has CDR1 SGDLS and CDR2 YYNGEE. The CDR3 nucleotides are TGTGCCAGCAGCGAGAGGACAGGGGGAAATTCACCCCTCCACTTT. Protein product: CASSERTGGNSPLHF.

This clonotype was detected only a few times. V and J are TRBV29-1 and TRBJ1-1; TRBD1 is a possible D gene (5 bases). V was trimmed by 5 bases and J by 7 bases, leaving 23 bases between them. Germline assignment: CDR1 SQVTM and CDR2 ANQGSEA. The CDR3 has 15 residues. This CDR3 is CSVKNRDAQEGEAFF. In DNA, the CDR3 is TGCAGCGTTAAAAACCGGGACGCCCAGGAGGGTGAAGCTTTCTTT. Using reference TRBV29-1 and TRBJ1-1 for the parts outside the CDR3, the full variable domain is SAVISQKPSRDICQRGTSLTIQCQVDSQVTMMFWYRQQPGQSLTLIATANQGSEATYESGFVIDKFPISRPNLTFSTLTVSNMSPEDSSIYLCSVKNRDAQEGEAFFGQGTRLTVV.

The chain carries TRBV15 and TRBJ1-1; D not certain. CDR1 is LNHNV and CDR2 is YYDKDF in the germline V gene (reference sequence). The V end was cut by 0 bases, the J end by 0 bases, with 11 bases between. This CDR3 is 16 amino acids long. CDR3 sequence reads: CATSRDIAAMNTEAFF. Here the CDR3 DNA reads TGTGCCACCAGCAGAGATATCGCAGCCATGAACACTGAAGCTTTCTTT.

This clonotype was observed a handful of times. The V gene is TRBV20-1, the J gene TRBJ2-5, with 11 bases fitting TRBD1. The CDR3 has 13 amino acids. Germline CDR1 reads DFQATT; CDR2 reads SNEGSKA (reference sequence). Trimming took 3 bases from V and 4 from J; bases not matched to a gene: 1. The CDR3 bases are TGCAGTGCTAGGGACAGGGGGCCAGAGACCCAGTACTTC. Translated, it gives CSARDRGPETQYF.

This clonotype was counted at least ten times. This rearrangement joins TRBV6-1 to TRBJ1-1, with D possibly TRBD1 on 5 matching bases. Trimming removed 4 bases at V and 4 bases at J, with 16 bases between. CDR1 and CDR2 from the germline V gene are MNHNS and SASEGT. The CDR3 covers 15 residues. The CDR3 sequence is CASSASGLGVTEAFF. The CDR3 region has the DNA TGTGCCAGCAGTGCCTCTGGACTGGGGGTCACTGAAGCTTTCTTT.

In its sample, this clonotype was seen a few times. The chain recombines TRBV7-3 with TRBJ2-2, with D maybe TRBD1 (6 bases). Per the germline V gene, CDR1 is SGHTA and CDR2 is FQGTGA. Trimming pared 4 bases from V and 0 bases from J, leaving 12 bases between. The CDR3 is 16 amino acids. The CDR3 region has the DNA TGTGCCAGCAGCTCCAGGACAGCTGCGAACACCGGGGAGCTGTTTTTT. Residues: CASSSRTAANTGELFF.

This chain joins TRBV7-2 and TRBJ1-2; 7 bases match TRBD1. This CDR3 has 14 amino acids. Germline V gene data show CDR1 as SGHTA and CDR2 as FQGNSA. The ends lost 5 bases at V and 6 bases at J; junction bases unmatched: 9. The CDR3 region is CASSRKTGSDGYTF. The DNA for the CDR3 is TGTGCCAGCAGCCGGAAGACAGGGTCGGATGGCTACACCTTC.

This clonotype came up a few times. This rearrangement joins TRBV20-1 to TRBJ1-1; D uncertain. The CDR3 consists of 12 residues. V lost 2 bases and J 6 bases, leaving 10 bases between the germline ends. The germline CDR1 and CDR2 sequences are DFQATT and SNEGSKA (reference sequence). CDR3 nucleotide sequence: TGCAGTGCTAGAACATGGGGTGCTGAAGCTTTCTTT. This sequence encodes CSARTWGAEAFF.

The V and J genes are TRBV6-5 and TRBJ1-5; D remains ambiguous. Trimming shortened V by 10 bases and J by 3 bases, and 16 bases separated the two germline ends. This CDR3 contains 14 residues. Germline CDR1 MNHEY, CDR2 SVGAGI. The DNA for the CDR3 is TGTGCCACTAGTAGAGTCCCCAACAATCAGCCCCAGCATTTT. Translated, it gives CATSRVPNNQPQHF.

This chain links TRBV29-1 with TRBJ1-3; D ambiguous. Trimming took 6 bases from V and 0 from J, leaving 6 bases between them. Looked up from germline, CDR1 is SQVTM and CDR2 is ANQGSEA. This CDR3 region has 12 residues. CDR3 bases: TGCAGCGTAAGGAGCTCTGGAAACACCATATATTTT. Residues: CSVRSSGNTIYF.

The rearrangement uses TRBV12-3 or TRBV12-4 and TRBJ1-2; no clear D gene. V was pared by 5 bases and J by 3 bases, with 10 bases between. The CDR3 is made up of 13 amino acids. The CDR3 is CASSNRGHYGYTF. CDR3 nucleotide sequence: TGTGCCAGCAGTAACCGGGGTCACTATGGCTACACCTTC.

This chain uses TRBV5-1 with TRBJ2-7; D may be TRBD1 (6 bases). CDR3 length: 15 amino acids. Germline assignment: CDR1 SGHRS and CDR2 YFSETQ. V shed 3 bases and J shed 0 bases, with 13 bases lying between them. The CDR3: CASSSPTGHSYEQYF. In DNA, the CDR3 is TGCGCCAGCAGCTCGCCCACGGGACACTCCTACGAGCAGTACTTC.

This clonotype was seen only a few times. The V call is TRBV7-2, the J call TRBJ2-7; unclear D gene. The CDR3 is made up of 14 amino acids. Between the trimmed V and J ends, which lost 1 base and 3 bases, there was a span of 10 bases. Looked up from germline, CDR1 is SGHTA and CDR2 is FQGNSA. CDR3 DNA sequence: TGTGCCAGCAGCTTAGGATGGGTGGGCTACGAGCAGTACTTC. Its protein product is CASSLGWVGYEQYF. Complete variable domain (other parts from reference TRBV7-2 and TRBJ2-7): GAGVSQSPSNKVTEKGKDVELRCDPISGHTALYWYRQSLGQGLEFLIYFQGNSAPDKSGLPSDRFSAERTGGSVSTLTIQRTQQEDSAVYLCASSLGWVGYEQYFGPGTRLTVT.

The sample holds many counts of this clonotype. This chain joins TRBV5-1 and TRBJ1-2; tentatively, D is TRBD1 (5 bases). The V gene lost 0 bases and the J gene lost 7 bases, with 16 bases spanning the gap. Germline loops: CDR1 SGHRS, CDR2 YFSETQ. The CDR3 consists of 15 residues. The CDR3 nucleotides read TGCGCCAGCAGCTTGGATGGAGGGACTGGTTTTGGCTACACCTTC. Its protein product is CASSLDGGTGFGYTF.

This clonotype was counted at least ten times. V gene TRBV11-2 combines with J gene TRBJ1-1; TRBD1 agrees at 7 bases. Germline values: CDR1 SGHAT, CDR2 FQNNGV. This CDR3 comprises 15 residues. V gave up 5 bases and J gave up 2 bases; unmatched junction bases: 8. The CDR3 DNA reads as TGTGCCAGCAGCCGGGACAGCACTATTAACACTGAAGCTTTCTTT. Translation: CASSRDSTINTEAFF.